The 8 T cell receptor beta chains presented below share a single source sample, sequenced in a study of T cell responses to AZD1222 COVID-19 vaccine (dated by TCRdb to the early 2020s). Library preparation employed the immunoSEQ multiplex PCR assay. TCRdb holds this immuneACCESS table with in-frame rearrangements only. Some clones are missing; in checked studies, unresolved V genes explain under half, and the rest has no known cause. The sample includes some 150,000 clones, with more than 85% observed a single time. About 3.6% of the sample rests with the top ten. What the time point label conveys for this sample: about 28 days (+/-7) after the second vaccine dose. The starting material was peripheral blood, obtained 28 days after the second AZD1222 dose. These TCRs come from an adult who received the AZD1222 COVID-19 vaccine.

CDR3 amino acids: CASSFNDRDTGELFF. DNA for the CDR3: TGTGCCAGCAGTTTTAATGACAGGGACACCGGGGAGCTGTTTTTT. The chain uses TRBV27 and TRBJ2-2; 7 bases are shared with TRBD1. The CDR3 runs to 15 residues. In germline, CDR1 is MNHEY, CDR2 SMNVEV (reference sequence). The V and J ends lost 3 bases and 3 bases, in that order; junction bases with no gene match: 4.

This clone was detected only once. J is TRBJ1-1 and V is TRBV18; D ambiguous. The CDR3 extends over 13 amino acids. Trimming pared 3 bases from V and 2 bases from J, leaving 7 bases between. Germline V gene sequence: CDR1 KGHSH, CDR2 LQKENI. CDR3 DNA sequence: TGTGCCAGCTCACCGGAGGACAACACTGAAGCTTTCTTT. Residues: CASSPEDNTEAFF. Supplemented by reference TRBV18 and TRBJ1-1, the full variable domain reads NAGVMQNPRHLVRRRGQEARLRCSPMKGHSHVYWYRQLPEEGLKFMVYLQKENIIDESGMPKERFSAEFPKEGPSILRIQQVVRGDSAAYFCASSPEDNTEAFFGQGTRLTVV.

The DNA for the CDR3 is TGTGCCAGCAGTATACTTAGCAATCAGCCCCAGCATTTT. Its translation is CASSILSNQPQHF. The chain has TRBV6-6 and TRBJ1-5; D uncertain. CDR1 MNHNY and CDR2 SVGAGI come from the germline V gene (reference sequence). Trimming removed 5 bases at V and 0 bases at J, with 5 bases between. The CDR3 consists of 13 residues.

V usage is TRBV27 and J usage is TRBJ1-6; 9 bases match TRBD1. Germline V gene lookup returns CDR1 MNHEY and CDR2 SMNVEV (reference sequence). Trimming took 6 bases from V and 1 from J; bases not matched to a gene: 13. The CDR3 consists of 19 residues. The CDR3 region is CASRKQGAEAVSYNSPLHF. CDR3 nucleotide sequence: TGTGCCAGCAGGAAACAGGGGGCGGAAGCTGTGTCCTATAATTCACCCCTCCACTTT.

The chain joins TRBV7-9 to TRBJ2-1; 13 bases align to TRBD2. CDR1 is SEHNR, CDR2 FQNEAQ, per germline (reference sequence). The CDR3 is made up of 18 amino acids. The ends lost 5 bases at V and 0 bases at J; junction bases unmatched: 7. The CDR3 here is CASSPTGLAGSSYNEQFF. CDR3 bases: TGTGCCAGCAGCCCCACGGGACTAGCGGGGAGCTCCTACAATGAGCAGTTCTTC.

This rearrangement joins TRBV5-1 to TRBJ2-7; 7 nucleotides align to TRBD1. Germline V gene lookup returns CDR1 SGHRS and CDR2 YFSETQ. There are 13 residues in the CDR3. V shed 4 bases, J shed 2 bases, and the junction held 3 bases outside the gene matches. The CDR3, as DNA: TGCGCCAGCAGCGTCGGGACAGCCTACGAGCAGTACTTC. Translated: CASSVGTAYEQYF.

This clone has only one observation. V is TRBV28 and J is TRBJ2-2; a weak D match, TRBD2 (6 bases). The CDR3 totals 15 residues. Looked up from germline, CDR1 is MDHEN and CDR2 is SYDVKM. Trimming pared 1 base from V and 1 base from J, leaving 7 bases between. Here the CDR3 DNA reads TGTGCCAGCAGTTTATACGGGAGGAACACCGGGGAGCTGTTTTTT. Its translation is CASSLYGRNTGELFF.

V and J are TRBV5-1 and TRBJ2-7, with 8 bases lining up with TRBD2. CDR1 and CDR2 from the germline V gene are SGHRS and YFSETQ. The CDR3 totals 17 residues. Trimming removed 2 bases from V and 0 bases from J; junction bases left unmatched: 10. The CDR3 is CASSFRPGGKSSYEQYF. In DNA, the CDR3 is TGCGCCAGCAGCTTCCGGCCGGGAGGGAAGAGCTCCTACGAGCAGTACTTC.